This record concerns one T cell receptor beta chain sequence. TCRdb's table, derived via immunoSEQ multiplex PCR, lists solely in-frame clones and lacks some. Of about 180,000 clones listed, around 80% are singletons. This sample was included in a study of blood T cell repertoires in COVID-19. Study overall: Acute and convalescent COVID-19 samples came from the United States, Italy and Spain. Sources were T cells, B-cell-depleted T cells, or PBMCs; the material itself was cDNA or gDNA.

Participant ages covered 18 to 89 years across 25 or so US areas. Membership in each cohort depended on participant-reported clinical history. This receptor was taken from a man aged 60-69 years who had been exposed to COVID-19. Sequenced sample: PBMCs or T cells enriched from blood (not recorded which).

CDR3 sequence reads: CASSLPTGGTEAFF. The DNA of the CDR3 is TGTGCCAGCAGCTTACCGACAGGGGGAACTGAAGCTTTCTTT. The genes are TRBV11-1 and TRBJ1-1; the match to TRBD1 covers 9 bases. The CDR3 contains 14 residues. V lost 2 bases and J lost 5; bases outside the gene matches: 3. Germline assignment: CDR1 SGHAT and CDR2 FQDESV (reference sequence).